This entry lists 18 T cell receptor beta chains sequenced from one sample in a study of blood T cell repertoires in COVID-19. Sequencing used immunoSEQ multiplex PCR; TCRdb keeps in-frame clones, though not all of them. The sample lists some 260,000 clones; roughly 82% were seen once. What was sequenced was peripheral blood. These TCRs come from an elderly woman with active or convalescent COVID-19.

The chain is built from TRBV5-1 and TRBJ1-2; TRBD1 agrees at 7 bases. V lost 3 bases and J lost 4; bases outside the gene matches: 9. CDR1 is SGHRS and CDR2 is YFSETQ in the germline V gene. The CDR3 covers 15 residues. The CDR3 coding sequence is TGCGCCAGCAGCTCGGGGGACAGAACTACCTATGGCTACACCTTC. Translating gives CASSSGDRTTYGYTF.

The rearrangement links TRBV28 to TRBJ1-3; 7 bases line up with TRBD1. CDR3 length equals 15 residues. V lost 6 bases, J lost 1 base, and 6 bases stayed unmatched. Germline CDR1 MDHEN, CDR2 SYDVKM. The CDR3 DNA sequence: TGTGCCAGCAGATTCGGGACAGCATCTGGAAACACCATATATTTT. It specifies CASRFGTASGNTIYF.

This chain connects TRBV2 to TRBJ1-4; no definite D call. CDR1 SNHLY and CDR2 FYNNEI come from the germline V gene. The CDR3 is made up of 10 amino acids. Trimming removed 6 bases at V and 7 bases at J, with 3 bases between. The CDR3 here is CASSIEKLFF. CDR3 DNA sequence: TGTGCCAGCAGCATTGAAAAACTGTTTTTT.

The V call is TRBV10-3, the J call TRBJ1-2, with D perhaps matching TRBD1 (5 bases). V was shortened by 10 bases and J by 4 bases, with 13 bases between the two germline ends. This CDR3 spans 12 amino acids. From germline, CDR1 is ENHRY and CDR2 SYGVKD. Here the CDR3 reads CATRLTVYGYTF. In DNA, the CDR3 is TGTGCCACCCGCCTGACAGTCTATGGCTACACCTTC.

The CDR3 is CASSLSTGGKSYNSPLHF. CDR3 bases: TGCGCCAGCAGCTTGTCCACAGGGGGTAAATCCTATAATTCACCCCTCCACTTT. The chain recombines TRBV5-1 with TRBJ1-6; 8 bases map to TRBD1. V trimming: 1 base; J trimming: 1 base; junction bases outside the gene matches: 7. Germline CDR1 and CDR2: SGHRS and YFSETQ. This CDR3 has 18 residues.

This sequence joins TRBV6-5 and TRBJ1-4; possible D gene TRBD1, 5 bases. The CDR3 contains 15 residues. CDR1 and CDR2 from the germline V gene are MNHEY and SVGAGI. V shed 6 bases and J shed 0 bases, with 11 bases lying between them. Written as DNA, the CDR3 is TGTGCCAGCAGCGGAACAGGAGCAACTAATGAAAAACTGTTTTTT. Translated, it gives CASSGTGATNEKLFF.

This chain links TRBV5-6 with TRBJ1-5, with 9 bases identical to TRBD1. The CDR3 spans 17 residues. Germline values: CDR1 SGHDT, CDR2 YYEEEE. With V trimmed by 3 bases and J by 0 bases, 7 bases remained unmatched. CDR3 residues: CASSWTGTGFSNQPQHF. In DNA form, the CDR3 reads TGTGCCAGCAGCTGGACTGGGACAGGGTTTAGCAATCAGCCCCAGCATTTT.

The V call is TRBV6-5, the J call TRBJ2-2, with D possibly being TRBD2 (6 bases). The V gene lost 8 bases and the J gene lost 0 bases, with 13 bases spanning the gap. The CDR3 spans 15 residues. Per the germline V gene, CDR1 is MNHEY and CDR2 is SVGAGI. The CDR3 DNA reads as TGTGCCAGCGTTCGGGGGTCCCCGAACACCGGGGAGCTGTTTTTT. Translation gives CASVRGSPNTGELFF.

CDR3 protein: CSAGWGHETQYF. DNA of the CDR3: TGCAGCGCCGGCTGGGGGCATGAGACCCAGTACTTC. The gene calls are TRBV29-1 and TRBJ2-5; D possibly corresponds to TRBD1 (6 bases). This CDR3 is 12 amino acids long. CDR1 is SQVTM and CDR2 is ANQGSEA in the germline V gene. V was pared by 7 bases and J by 5 bases, with 14 bases between.

This chain uses TRBV19 with TRBJ1-5, with D possibly TRBD1 on 5 matching bases. Between the trimmed V and J ends, which lost 4 bases and 0 bases, there was a span of 13 bases. Germline assignment: CDR1 LNHDA and CDR2 SQIVND (reference sequence). CDR3 length: 16 residues. This CDR3 is CASSNGGGGSNQPQHF. The CDR3 DNA reads as TGTGCCAGTAGTAATGGGGGAGGAGGTAGCAATCAGCCCCAGCATTTT.

This clone was observed a handful of times. V usage is TRBV3-1 (or the pseudogene TRBV3-2) and J usage is TRBJ1-4; 8 bases match TRBD1. V lost 3 bases and J lost 0; bases outside the gene matches: 3. Germline CDR1 LGHDT, CDR2 YNNKEL (reference sequence). This CDR3 has 16 residues. The CDR3 spells CASSQTTGATNEKLFF. The CDR3 region has the DNA TGTGCCAGCAGCCAGACGACAGGGGCAACTAATGAAAAACTGTTTTTT.

The CDR3 DNA reads TGTGCCAGCAGCATAGACAGGGTTAGGTCACCCCTCCACTTT. This translates into CASSIDRVRSPLHF. The gene calls are TRBV7-2 and TRBJ1-6; 7 bases fit TRBD1. In germline, CDR1 is SGHTA, CDR2 FQGNSA. This CDR3 has 14 amino acids. With V trimmed by 5 bases and J by 10 bases, 8 bases remained unmatched.

The chain recombines TRBV15 with TRBJ2-7; D might be TRBD2 (6 bases). Per germline, CDR1 LNHNV and CDR2 YYDKDF (reference sequence). The CDR3 is made up of 14 amino acids. Trimming removed 0 bases from V and 0 bases from J, with 6 bases in between. This chain's CDR3 is CATSRDGGSYEQYF. The DNA for the CDR3 is TGTGCCACCAGCAGAGACGGGGGCTCCTACGAGCAGTACTTC.

This chain uses TRBV6-4 with TRBJ2-3; D is possibly TRBD1 (5 bases). V lost 2 bases and J lost 8, with 11 bases in between. This CDR3 has 13 residues. The germline V gene has CDR1 MRHNA and CDR2 SNTAGT. The CDR3 here is CASSDRVGVTQYF. In DNA, the CDR3 is TGTGCCAGCAGTGACCGGGTAGGGGTTACGCAGTATTTT.

The chain links TRBV5-1 to TRBJ2-7, with D possibly TRBD2 on 5 matching bases. V was clipped by 4 bases and J by 5 bases, with 19 bases between them. Germline V gene lookup returns CDR1 SGHRS and CDR2 YFSETQ. This CDR3 is 15 amino acids long. The CDR3 spells CASSGGPSQVDEQYF. CDR3 bases: TGCGCCAGCAGCGGCGGGCCTAGTCAGGTGGACGAGCAGTACTTC.

This rearrangement joins TRBV4-1 to TRBJ1-2; D is uncertain. The V end lost 5 bases, the J end lost 2 bases, and 12 bases lay between the germline ends. The CDR3 is 14 amino acids. Germline V gene lookup returns CDR1 MGHRA and CDR2 YSYEKL. In nucleotides, the CDR3 is TGCGCCAGCAGCGCCACCAGGCTAAACTATGGCTACACCTTC. The encoded protein is CASSATRLNYGYTF.

The chain carries TRBV2 and TRBJ2-2; maybe TRBD2 (6 bases). V lost 7 bases to trimming and J lost 4 bases, with 25 bases between them. The germline CDR1 and CDR2 sequences are SNHLY and FYNNEI. This CDR3 region has 18 residues. DNA of the CDR3: TGTGCCAGCATACGGGGCCAGGGCCGCAGTAGCGGCACCGGGGAGCTGTTTTTT. Residues: CASIRGQGRSSGTGELFF.

The J gene is TRBJ2-7, the V gene TRBV10-3; the D gene is possibly TRBD2 (6 bases). Germline V gene data show CDR1 as ENHRY and CDR2 as SYGVKD. Trimming removed 9 bases from V and 4 bases from J, with 16 bases in between. This CDR3 has 13 residues. The CDR3 sequence: CAITSEGRYEQYF. CDR3 bases: TGTGCCATTACTTCAGAGGGGAGGTACGAGCAGTACTTC.